These T cell receptor beta chains were read from a single sample in a study of shared clonotypes between healthy human individuals. Method: immunoSEQ multiplex PCR; TCRdb's copy keeps in-frame clones and lacks some. The sample holds about 490,000 clones, around 80% seen once. The sequencing sample was made of PBMCs. The receptors stem from a woman aged 35 to 49 in good health. Some clones in this sample may be carry-over from other donors' samples. The CDR3 runs from the conserved cysteine through the conserved F or W. The D gene is left open where the match is weak. Size tells how often a clone was seen (once, few, many) or the class of an expanded clone, and some rows leave it out.

v_gene,d_gene,abundance,j_gene,CDR3nt,CDR3aa
TRBV30,-,-,TRBJ2-1,TGTGCCTGGAGTAAGAGGACAAGCTCCTACAATGAGCAGTTCTTC,CAWSKRTSSYNEQFF
TRBV7-8,TRBD2,once,TRBJ2-2,TGTGCCAGCAGCCCCGTGGGTGGGAGGGCCGGCGCCGGGGAGCTGTTTTTT,CASSPVGGRAGAGELFF
TRBV7-8,TRBD1,-,TRBJ2-1,TGTGCCAGCAGCTTAATACAGGGGGCGGCTTACAATGAGCAGTTCTTC,CASSLIQGAAYNEQFF
TRBV5-1,TRBD2,-,TRBJ2-1,TGCGCCAGCAGCGTTGGTGCGGGGGGGTCCTACAATGAGCAGTTCTTC,CASSVGAGGSYNEQFF
TRBV7-3,TRBD1,-,TRBJ2-7,TGTGCCATCAGACCGGGACAGGCTACCTACGAGCAGTACTTC,CAIRPGQATYEQYF
TRBV4-1,-,-,TRBJ2-1,TGCGCCAGCACCCATTCGGTCCCAAAGACTAATTCAGAGCAGTTCTTC,CASTHSVPKTNSEQFF
TRBV5-1,-,-,TRBJ1-2,TGCGCCAGCAGCAAAAACATACAGGGTGAGGAGTATGGCTACACCTTC,CASSKNIQGEEYGYTF
TRBV5-4,-,once,TRBJ2-5,TGTGCCAGCAGCTTTTCGGGAGATAACCTCCAAGAGACCCAGTACTTC,CASSFSGDNLQETQYF
TRBV6-5,-,-,TRBJ1-1,TGTGCCAGCAGTTACCTAGGACAGCCTACGAACACTGAAGCTTTCTTT,CASSYLGQPTNTEAFF
TRBV27,-,once,TRBJ2-3,TGTGCCAGCAGTTTATGGGCAGGGAGTGTCGGAGACAGAGAGACAGATACGCAGTATTTT,CASSLWAGSVGDRETDTQYF
TRBV11-2,-,-,TRBJ2-5,TGTGCCAGCAGCCCAGGGACTTCCCTTGGGACCCAGTACTTC,CASSPGTSLGTQYF
TRBV5-4,TRBD1,-,TRBJ2-1,TGTGCCAGCAGCTCCTGGACAGGTCCCGTGAATGAGCAGTTCTTC,CASSSWTGPVNEQFF
TRBV7-9,-,-,TRBJ1-5,TGTGCCAGCAGCCCGGAGACAGGACTTCTCAATCAGCCCCAGCATTTT,CASSPETGLLNQPQHF
TRBV5-4,-,-,TRBJ1-4,TGTGCCAGCAGCACGGACAGAGGGGAAAAACTGTTTTTT,CASSTDRGEKLFF
TRBV14,-,many,TRBJ2-2,TGTGCCAGCAGCCAAGTGGACACCGGGGAGCTGTTTTTT,CASSQVDTGELFF
TRBV28,-,-,TRBJ2-5,TGTGCCAGCAGTTTAACGGCCTCCGGTAGCGGCGCGGAGACCCAGTACTTC,CASSLTASGSGAETQYF
TRBV7-2,-,-,TRBJ2-1,TGTGCCAGCAGCCCCACCCGGGTCAATGAGCAGTTCTTC,CASSPTRVNEQFF
TRBV5-1,-,-,TRBJ2-7,TGCGCCAGCAGATCTGGTGTCGAGCAGTACTTC,CASRSGVEQYF
TRBV5-1,-,-,TRBJ1-1,TGCGCCAGCAGCTTGTCGGCGGACGTTGAAGCTTTCTTT,CASSLSADVEAFF
TRBV25-1,-,once,TRBJ2-6,TGTGCCAGCAGTGAACCAGGAGAGCCTGGGGCCAACGTCCTGACTTTC,CASSEPGEPGANVLTF
TRBV10-3,-,-,TRBJ1-1,TGTGCCATCAGTACAGGGTGGGACACTGAAGCTTTCTTT,CAISTGWDTEAFF
TRBV4-1,TRBD1,-,TRBJ2-6,TGCGCCAGCAGCCAACCGGGACAGGGGAACTCTGGGGCCAACGTCCTGACTTTC,CASSQPGQGNSGANVLTF
TRBV28,TRBD1,-,TRBJ1-1,TGTGCCAGCAGTCCCTCCACAGGGGCGGCTGAAGCTTTCTTT,CASSPSTGAAEAFF
TRBV9,-,-,TRBJ1-4,TGTGCCAGCAGCCCAGAACAGACCCTAATGAAAAAACTGTTTTTT,CASSPEQTLMKKLFF
TRBV21-1,-,-,TRBJ2-1,TGTGCCAGCACCCCGGGGGGGGTCGCGGATGAGCAGTTCTTC,CASTPGGVADEQFF
TRBV11-2,-,many,TRBJ2-2,TGTGCCAGCAGCCTCTCGGCGGGTAACGCGAACACCGGGGAGCTGTTTTTT,CASSLSAGNANTGELFF
TRBV11-2,-,-,TRBJ1-3,TGTGCCAGCGCCGAACAGGGATCTGGAAACACCATATATTTT,CASAEQGSGNTIYF
TRBV4-1,TRBD2,once,TRBJ2-1,TGCGCCAGCAGCCTGCGGGAGAGCTCCTACAATGAGCAGTTCTTC,CASSLRESSYNEQFF
TRBV6-1,TRBD1,-,TRBJ1-2,TGTGCCAGCAGTGACCCAAGGACAGGGGGGGACACGGGCTACACCTTC,CASSDPRTGGDTGYTF
TRBV11-2,-,-,TRBJ2-3,TGTGCCAGCAGCTTATCAGGGACAGATACGCAGTATTTT,CASSLSGTDTQYF
TRBV5-1,-,-,TRBJ2-1,TGCGCCAGCAGCCCAGGACAGCTTTACAATGAGCAGTTCTTC,CASSPGQLYNEQFF
TRBV5-1,-,-,TRBJ2-5,TGCGCCAGCAGCTTGGATCTGGGGGCCGGTGAGACCCAGTACTTC,CASSLDLGAGETQYF
TRBV11-2,TRBD2,-,TRBJ2-3,TGTGCCAGCAGCTTAGCAGCGGGAGTCACAGATACGCAGTATTTT,CASSLAAGVTDTQYF
TRBV30,-,-,TRBJ1-1,TGTGCCTGGAGTAACCCGGGACGTAGGAACACTGAAGCTTTCTTT,CAWSNPGRRNTEAFF
TRBV7-3,TRBD2,-,TRBJ2-1,TGTGCCAGCAGCCCGGGCCTAGCGGGAGCAGATGAGCAGTTCTTC,CASSPGLAGADEQFF
TRBV10-3,-,-,TRBJ1-5,TGTGCCATCAGTGTTTCGGGGCTGAGCAATCAGCCCCAGCATTTT,CAISVSGLSNQPQHF
TRBV4-3,TRBD2,-,TRBJ2-1,TGCGCCAGCAGCCAACTAGCGGGGCCTTACAATGAGCAGTTCTTC,CASSQLAGPYNEQFF
TRBV6-1,-,-,TRBJ2-1,TGTGCCAGCAGTGAAAGAAATACGGCCGGTTCTTACAATGAGCAGTTCTTC,CASSERNTAGSYNEQFF
TRBV4-1,TRBD2,few,TRBJ2-2,TGCGCCAGCAGCCAAGATGAGACTAGCGGGAGGGGCGCCGGGGAGCTGTTTTTT,CASSQDETSGRGAGELFF
TRBV5-1,TRBD1,once,TRBJ1-1,TGCGCCAGCAGTTCGTACAGGGGAAAGGGGCATGGGGCTTTCTTT,CASSSYRGKGHGAFF
TRBV7-8,-,many,TRBJ2-5,TGTGCCAGCAGCACCGGACAGCGGTACCAAGAGACCCAGTACTTC,CASSTGQRYQETQYF
TRBV5-4,-,-,TRBJ2-5,TGTGCCAGCAGCTGGAAGGACAAGGGGCGCATCGAGACCCAGTACTTC,CASSWKDKGRIETQYF
TRBV28,-,-,TRBJ1-3,TGTGCCAGCAGTTGGGGGCTTGGAAACACCATATATTTT,CASSWGLGNTIYF
TRBV7-9,-,-,TRBJ1-2,TGTGCCAGCAGCTTATCAGGGCCTCGAGGCTACACCTTC,CASSLSGPRGYTF
TRBV7-3,-,-,TRBJ2-1,TGTGCCAGCAGCTTAGGGTCATCCCGGGGGAATGAGCAGTTCTTC,CASSLGSSRGNEQFF
TRBV7-9,-,-,TRBJ2-3,TGTGCCAGCAGCCCCCTTCAGGGAGGAGATACGCAGTATTTT,CASSPLQGGDTQYF
TRBV7-9,-,-,TRBJ2-7,TGTGCCAGCGGGGGATACGAGCAGTACTTC,CASGGYEQYF
TRBV29-1,-,-,TRBJ1-4,TGCAGCGCCTGTTTGGACCCTAATGAGAAACTGTTTTTT,CSACLDPNEKLFF
TRBV2,TRBD2,-,TRBJ2-5,TGTGCCAGCACCCGACTAGCGGGATCAGAGACCCAGTACTTC,CASTRLAGSETQYF
TRBV5-5,-,-,TRBJ2-3,TGTGCCAGCTGCCTAGGGCGGGCAGATACGCAGTATTTT,CASCLGRADTQYF
TRBV15,-,-,TRBJ1-3,TGTGCCACCAGCAGAGTATATTCGGCAGGCGGAAACACCATATATTTT,CATSRVYSAGGNTIYF
TRBV4-2,TRBD2,-,TRBJ2-7,TGTGCCAGCAGCGGAGACAGCGGGAACTACGAGCAGTACTTC,CASSGDSGNYEQYF
TRBV28,-,many,TRBJ1-1,TGTGCCAGCAGGCGTTCGGGACTTTTGAACACTGAAGCTTTCTTT,CASRRSGLLNTEAFF
TRBV25-1,-,-,TRBJ1-5,TGTGCCAGCAGTGAAGATACGGTTAGCAATCAGCCCCAGCATTTT,CASSEDTVSNQPQHF
TRBV27,-,many,TRBJ2-1,TGTGCCAGCAGTTTTGGCGGACTGACTGAGCAGTTCTTC,CASSFGGLTEQFF
TRBV5-1,-,many,TRBJ1-1,TGCGCCAGCAGCCCCATCGGGGGGGCGAGTCGGACTGAAGCTTTCTTT,CASSPIGGASRTEAFF
TRBV30,-,-,TRBJ1-2,TGTGCCTGGATGTCCAGTATACTATTTGGCTACACCTTC,CAWMSSILFGYTF
TRBV5-1,TRBD2,once,TRBJ2-1,TGCGCCAGCAGCTTGGTGCTAGCGGGATTTGAGCAGTTCTTC,CASSLVLAGFEQFF